This T cell receptor (beta chain) came from a study of blood T cells in healthy people across ages. Findings of the study overall: Estimated diversity across one million T cells was deemed an underestimate.

Alongside a J-beta primer mix, a sample-barcoded 5' primer served in a second PCR lasting 7 to 11 cycles. TCRdb reanalysed the 5' RACE reads using MiXCR and keeps one entry per CDR3 protein. The profile shows around 940,000 distinct CDR3 sequences, roughly 50% of them singletons. In this sample, this clonotype turned up many times. Antigen: not known. Extracted total RNA amounted to at least 6 micrograms for each sample. CDR3 size: 15 residues. V was cut by 2 bases and J by 0 bases, with 11 bases left in between. The germline V gene has CDR1 DFQATT and CDR2 SNEGSKA (reference sequence). The chain has TRBV20-1 and TRBJ1-5; the D is unclear. This clonotype was obtained from a woman aged 60 to 75 in good health. Material: blood. CDR3 nucleotides: TGCAGTGCTAGAAAGGCGTACAGTAGCAATCAGCCCCAGCATTTT. Encoded protein: CSARKAYSSNQPQHF.